The clone carrying this T cell receptor beta chain came up a few times. The TCR beta library used iRepertoire HTBI primers with Arm-PCR amplification of CDR3. From the multiplex PCR reads, TCRdb called clonotypes with MiXCR, one entry per CDR3 protein. The sample shows approximately 400,000 distinct CDR3 sequences, 20% to 25% of them seen only once. The time point is: persistent/refractory GD, antithyroid drugs over 5 years with positive TRAb. Making the TCR library involved RNA that had been extracted from PBMCs. Enrollment of patients was through an endocrinology department in Xi'an, China. This entry comes from a study of regulatory T cells in long-lasting Graves disease. The sequenced sample was peripheral blood mononuclear cells (PBMCs), obtained when the disease was refractory, from a patient treated with antithyroid drugs. The clonotype originates from a woman between 40 and 55 years old with Graves disease.

Here the CDR3 reads CASAFIKGTSGGSHEQYF. For the CDR3, the DNA is TGTGCCAGCGCCTTCATAAAGGGGACTAGCGGGGGCAGCCACGAGCAGTACTTC. The rearrangement links TRBV11-2 to TRBJ2-7, with 14 positions matching TRBD2. V dropped 8 bases and J dropped 5; count of bases not matched to a gene: 17. CDR1 SGHAT and CDR2 FQNNGV come from the germline V gene. This CDR3 contains 18 residues.